This T cell receptor (beta chain) was obtained from a study of blood T cell repertoires in COVID-19. Turning to the study itself: Italy, Spain and the United States were the sources of the convalescent and acute COVID-19 samples. PBMCs, B-cell-depleted T cells, or T cells provided the cDNA or gDNA that made up the material.

Losses at the gene ends were 7 bases for V and 3 bases for J; bases not matched to a gene: 5. The CDR3 has 13 amino acids. In the original analysis: Amplified reference gene primers provided the basis for estimating nucleated cell counts. Only in-frame clones appear in the TCRdb table, and some are missing; sequencing was by immunoSEQ multiplex PCR. The DNA was the basis for D and trimming; V, J and clone size are from that table. The sample includes under 300,000 clones, approximately 88% of them seen just once. The gene calls are TRBV12-3 or TRBV12-4 and TRBJ1-1, with 7 nucleotides matching TRBD1. The specimen sequenced was peripheral blood. The clonotype originates from a woman between 40 and 50 years old who had recovered from COVID-19. CDR3 nucleotide sequence: TGTGCCAGCACCCTAACAGGGGACACTGAAGCTTTCTTT. As protein: CASTLTGDTEAFF.